The 26 T cell receptor beta chains reported below all come from one sample, sequenced in a study of T cell responses to AZD1222 COVID-19 vaccine. Sequencing used immunoSEQ multiplex PCR; TCRdb keeps in-frame clones, though not all of them. The sample has around 100,000 clones; around 90% are singletons. Sequenced here: peripheral blood, sampled on day 0 of AZD1222 vaccination. The receptors come from an adult in good health.

V is TRBV7-2 and J is TRBJ2-5; TRBD1 matches at 8 bases. Germline assignment: CDR1 SGHTA and CDR2 FQGNSA. The ends lost 5 bases at V and 5 bases at J; junction bases unmatched: 10. The CDR3 is made up of 15 amino acids. The DNA of the CDR3 is TGTGCCAGCAGCATCGGACAGGGACCTCCGGAGACCCAGTACTTC. This sequence encodes CASSIGQGPPETQYF.

The chain employs TRBV5-4 and TRBJ1-4; tentative D call: TRBD1 (6 bases). The germline CDR1 and CDR2 sequences are SGHNT and YYREEE (reference sequence). The CDR3 runs to 15 residues. V was clipped by 0 bases and J by 8 bases, with 14 bases between them. CDR3 sequence: CASSLAGAGGEKLFF. CDR3 sequence (DNA): TGTGCCAGCAGCTTGGCAGGGGCAGGAGGAGAAAAACTGTTTTTT.

This clone was seen a handful of times. The V call is TRBV27, the J call TRBJ1-1; TRBD1 might be the D (5 bases). The CDR3 sequence is 14 residues long. Germline CDR1 MNHEY, CDR2 SMNVEV (reference sequence). Trimming cost V 5 bases and J 4 bases, with 14 bases left between them. CDR3 DNA: TGTGCCAGCAGTATCGCCAGGGAGGCCACTGAAGCTTTCTTT. Its translation: CASSIAREATEAFF.

This clone was counted a single time. The chain is built from TRBV15 and TRBJ2-7; the D gene is possibly TRBD2 (6 bases). Germline loops: CDR1 LNHNV, CDR2 YYDKDF (reference sequence). The germline V and J ends were trimmed by 3 bases and 3 bases, with 15 bases remaining between them. The CDR3 has 15 amino acids. The CDR3 DNA is TGTGCCACCAGCAGGGGCAGCCTAGCGAACTACGAGCAGTACTTC. This encodes CATSRGSLANYEQYF. Together with reference TRBV15 and TRBJ2-7, the CDR3 gives the full variable domain: DAMVIQNPRYQVTQFGKPVTLSCSQTLNHNVMYWYQQKSSQAPKLLFHYYDKDFNNEADTPDNFQSRRPNTSFCFLDIRSPGLGDTAMYLCATSRGSLANYEQYFGPGTRLTVT.

V and J are TRBV21-1 and TRBJ2-5; the DNA was not used to check the table's D call, TRBD1. TRBV21-1 is noted as a pseudogene. This CDR3 contains 18 residues. The chain's CDR3 is CASTKSPGNEAGQETQYF. In DNA, the CDR3 is TGTGCCAGCACTAAAAGCCCAGGGAATGAGGCAGGGCAAGAGACCCAGTACTTC.

This clone was seen a single time. J is TRBJ2-7 and V is TRBV7-2; 13 bases match TRBD2. V lost 5 bases, J lost 5 bases, and 3 bases stayed unmatched. The CDR3 extends over 14 amino acids. Germline CDR1 is SGHTA and CDR2 is FQGNSA. The CDR3 DNA follows: TGTGCCAGCAGCCGGACTAGCGGGAGTGACGAGCAGTACTTC. The encoded protein is CASSRTSGSDEQYF.

V usage is TRBV28 and J usage is TRBJ1-6; 7 nucleotides align to TRBD1. V was clipped by 8 bases and J by 6 bases; unmatched bases: 4. Per the germline V gene, CDR1 is MDHEN and CDR2 is SYDVKM. The CDR3 covers 13 residues. CDR3 loop: CASLGQRNSPLHF. CDR3 bases: TGTGCCAGCCTGGGACAGCGTAATTCACCCCTCCACTTT. The full variable domain, its missing parts supplied by reference TRBV28 and TRBJ1-6, is DVKVTQSSRYLVKRTGEKVFLECVQDMDHENMFWYRQDPGLGLRLIYFSYDVKMKEKGDIPEGYSVSREKKERFSLILESASTNQTSMYLCASLGQRNSPLHFGNGTRLTVT.

The CDR3 DNA follows: TGTGCCAGCAGTTACATCCGGGAAGGAAAAGGAAACACCATATATTTT. Translated, it gives CASSYIREGKGNTIYF. V gene TRBV6-2 or TRBV6-3 combines with J gene TRBJ1-3; D uncertain. The CDR3 consists of 16 residues. Germline CDR1 and CDR2: MNHEY and SVGEGT. Trimming pared 2 bases from V and 4 bases from J, leaving 15 bases between.

The gene calls are TRBV6-5 and TRBJ1-4; 8 bases line up with TRBD1. The CDR3 is made up of 14 amino acids. The V and J ends lost 6 bases and 9 bases, in that order; junction bases with no gene match: 9. CDR1 and CDR2 (germline): MNHEY, SVGAGI. The CDR3 protein is CASSPGQGAQKLFF. DNA for the CDR3: TGTGCCAGCAGCCCCGGGCAGGGGGCCCAAAAACTGTTTTTT.

The sample holds one count of this clone. CDR3 nucleotides: TGTGCCAGCAGGGGGGGCCAGGGGGGCACCGGGGAGCTGTTTTTT. This encodes CASRGGQGGTGELFF. V is TRBV27 and J is TRBJ2-2; the D gene is possibly TRBD1 (7 bases). Deletions cut 6 bases from V and 4 bases from J, with 15 bases between. CDR3 length: 15 amino acids. Per the germline V gene, CDR1 is MNHEY and CDR2 is SMNVEV (reference sequence).

The rearrangement links TRBV27 to TRBJ1-2; D is unresolved. CDR3 length: 13 residues. Trimming took 3 bases from V and 4 from J, leaving 9 bases between them. Per germline, CDR1 MNHEY and CDR2 SMNVEV (reference sequence). The CDR3 loop is CASSFQGSYGYTF. DNA for the CDR3: TGTGCCAGCAGTTTTCAAGGGAGCTATGGCTACACCTTC.

This clone was seen more than once but under ten times. This chain uses TRBV5-5 with TRBJ1-3, with a possible D match to TRBD1 (6 bases). This CDR3 has 16 residues. Trimming cost V 4 bases and J 3 bases, with 17 bases left between them. Germline V lookup: CDR1 SGHKS, CDR2 YYEKEE (reference sequence). CDR3 sequence reads: CASSKPGHKNGNTIYF. In DNA form, the CDR3 reads TGTGCCAGCAGCAAACCGGGACATAAAAATGGAAACACCATATATTTT.

The chain uses TRBV28 and TRBJ2-7, with a weak D call TRBD1 (5 bases). This CDR3 has 12 amino acids. Germline V lookup: CDR1 MDHEN, CDR2 SYDVKM. Trimming stripped 6 bases from V and 3 bases from J, with 9 bases between. CDR3 residues: CASRLGDYEQYF. The CDR3 DNA reads TGTGCCAGCAGGTTAGGGGACTACGAGCAGTACTTC.

The V call is TRBV6-5, the J call TRBJ1-2; D remains unclear. The V gene lost 7 bases and the J gene lost 4 bases, with 19 bases spanning the gap. This CDR3 region has 15 residues. CDR1 is MNHEY, CDR2 SVGAGI, per germline. CDR3: CASTPEKGIRYGYTF. Written as DNA, the CDR3 is TGTGCCAGCACCCCAGAAAAGGGAATTCGCTATGGCTACACCTTC.

The genes are TRBV5-1 and TRBJ2-1; D not resolved. Germline V gives CDR1 SGHRS, CDR2 YFSETQ. This CDR3 is 16 amino acids long. The germline V and J ends were trimmed by 0 bases and 2 bases, with 12 bases remaining between them. CDR3 sequence (DNA): TGCGCCAGCAGCTTGGGAGCAGGTTCTGCCTACAATGAGCAGTTCTTC. Protein sequence: CASSLGAGSAYNEQFF.

The gene calls are TRBV28 and TRBJ1-5; TRBD1 is a possible D gene (5 bases). CDR3 length: 15 amino acids. V lost 5 bases and J lost 7, with 18 bases in between. CDR1 is MDHEN and CDR2 is SYDVKM in the germline V gene. This CDR3 reads CASSPFWGGEQPQHF. The CDR3 nucleotides are TGTGCCAGCAGTCCCTTTTGGGGGGGGGAACAGCCCCAGCATTTT. Complete variable domain (other parts from reference TRBV28 and TRBJ1-5): DVKVTQSSRYLVKRTGEKVFLECVQDMDHENMFWYRQDPGLGLRLIYFSYDVKMKEKGDIPEGYSVSREKKERFSLILESASTNQTSMYLCASSPFWGGEQPQHFGDGTRLSIL.

The chain employs TRBV24-1 and TRBJ2-3; D may be TRBD2 (5 bases). Looked up from germline, CDR1 is KGHDR and CDR2 is SFDVKD. This CDR3 has 13 amino acids. V was pared by 5 bases and J by 0 bases, with 5 bases between. DNA for the CDR3: TGTGCCACCAGTGGGACTAGCACAGATACGCAGTATTTT. Amino acid sequence: CATSGTSTDTQYF.

This chain connects TRBV30 to TRBJ2-7, with D possibly being TRBD1 or TRBD2 (5 bases each). Germline V gene lookup returns CDR1 GTSNPN and CDR2 SVGIG (reference sequence). Trimming left V 1 base short and J 9 bases short, with 19 bases between. The CDR3 runs to 14 residues. CDR3 residues: CAWSAAGSLRGQYF. The CDR3 DNA reads as TGTGCCTGGAGTGCGGCAGGGTCCTTGAGGGGGCAGTACTTC. The full variable domain, in which reference TRBV30 and TRBJ2-7 provide the parts outside the CDR3, is SQTIHQWPATLVQPVGSPLSLECTVEGTSNPNLYWYRQAAGRGLQLLFYSVGIGQISSEVPQNLSASRPQDRQFILSSKKLLLSDSGFYLCAWSAAGSLRGQYFGPGTRLTVT.

The gene calls are TRBV4-1 and TRBJ2-3, with 12 positions matching TRBD2. With V trimmed by 1 base and J by 10 bases, 6 bases remained unmatched. This CDR3 is built from 15 residues. Germline CDR1 reads MGHRA; CDR2 reads YSYEKL. The CDR3 spells CASSQGSSGRASQYF. The CDR3 DNA follows: TGCGCCAGCAGCCAAGGGTCTAGCGGGAGGGCTTCGCAGTATTTT.

In DNA, the CDR3 is TGTGCCAGCAGCTTGCGCGGGGACTATGGCTACACCTTC. Its translation: CASSLRGDYGYTF. This rearrangement joins TRBV5-6 to TRBJ1-2; D not certain. The CDR3 loop spans 13 amino acids. V lost 1 base to trimming and J lost 3 bases, with 7 bases between them. Germline CDR1 reads SGHDT; CDR2 reads YYEEEE.

J is TRBJ1-1 and V is TRBV24-1, with D perhaps TRBD1 (5 bases). CDR1 is KGHDR, CDR2 SFDVKD, per germline. V lost 2 bases, J lost 4 bases, and 13 bases lay in between. This CDR3 has 15 residues. The CDR3 sequence is CATSDSGPRFTEAFF. The CDR3 DNA follows: TGTGCCACCAGTGATTCGGGGCCCCGGTTCACTGAAGCTTTCTTT.

The rearrangement joins TRBV4-3 to TRBJ2-3; 7 positions match TRBD2. V trimming: 2 bases; J trimming: 3 bases; junction bases outside the gene matches: 8. The germline V gene has CDR1 LGHNA and CDR2 YSLEER. CDR3 length equals 16 residues. CDR3 loop: CASSQTGAGTTDTQYF. As DNA, the CDR3 is TGCGCCAGCAGCCAAACGGGAGCGGGGACGACAGATACGCAGTATTTT.

Remarks on this clone: An end of the junction differs from the germline gene, which may be a read error. The chain recombines TRBV7-7 with TRBJ2-7; D is undetermined. Germline-derived CDR1 and CDR2 are SSHAT and FNYEAQ (reference sequence). The length of the CDR3 is 13 residues. CDR3 region: CASSPRFSYEQYF. In DNA form, the CDR3 reads TGTGCTAGCAGCCCTAGATTCTCCTACGAGCAGTACTTC.

This chain links TRBV18 with TRBJ2-1; tentatively, D is TRBD1 (6 bases). V lost 0 bases and J lost 0, with 9 bases in between. Germline lookup yields CDR1 KGHSH and CDR2 LQKENI. The CDR3 sequence is 16 residues long. The CDR3: CASSPPQGSSYNEQFF. As DNA, the CDR3 is TGTGCCAGCTCACCACCGCAGGGGAGCTCCTACAATGAGCAGTTCTTC. Full variable domain (rest looked up from reference TRBV18 and TRBJ2-1): NAGVMQNPRHLVRRRGQEARLRCSPMKGHSHVYWYRQLPEEGLKFMVYLQKENIIDESGMPKERFSAEFPKEGPSILRIQQVVRGDSAAYFCASSPPQGSSYNEQFFGPGTRLTVL.

CDR3 nucleotides: TGTGCCAGCAGTTTACAGACTGAAGCTTTCTTT. It encodes CASSLQTEAFF. This sequence joins TRBV28 and TRBJ1-1; D remains ambiguous. Germline V gene sequence: CDR1 MDHEN, CDR2 SYDVKM. V lost 2 bases and J 5 bases, leaving 3 bases between the germline ends. The CDR3 has 11 amino acids. Based on the CDR3 plus reference TRBV28 and TRBJ1-1, the full variable domain is DVKVTQSSRYLVKRTGEKVFLECVQDMDHENMFWYRQDPGLGLRLIYFSYDVKMKEKGDIPEGYSVSREKKERFSLILESASTNQTSMYLCASSLQTEAFFGQGTRLTVV.

This clone was recorded only once. This chain links TRBV3-1 (or the pseudogene TRBV3-2) with TRBJ2-7, with 13 bases lining up with TRBD2. With 4 bases clipped from V and 0 bases from J, the junction kept 6 bases outside the gene matches. There are 17 residues in the CDR3. In germline, CDR1 is LGHDT, CDR2 YNNKEL (reference sequence). CDR3 sequence reads: CASSRGLAGTLSYEQYF. The CDR3 DNA reads TGTGCCAGCAGCCGGGGACTAGCGGGAACCCTCTCCTACGAGCAGTACTTC.